This T cell receptor beta chain originates from a study of blood T cell repertoires in COVID-19. Study information: In each case, the material was cDNA or gDNA derived from T cells, B-cell-depleted T cells, or PBMCs.

This table comes from immunoSEQ multiplex PCR, and its TCRdb copy is limited to in-frame clones, with some not included. The data show more than 120,000 clones, 85% to 90% seen once. The CDR3 sequence is 13 residues long. V dropped 5 bases and J dropped 8 bases, with 10 bases sitting between them. Per the germline V gene, CDR1 is SGHTA and CDR2 is FQGTGA. The rearrangement joins TRBV7-3 to TRBJ1-6; D is possibly TRBD1 (5 bases). Sequenced: peripheral blood. The sequence was collected from a middle-aged man who had recovered from COVID-19. The chain's CDR3 is CASSHDSDSPLHF. CDR3 nucleotide sequence: TGTGCCAGCAGCCACGACAGTGATTCACCCCTCCACTTT.